This TCR beta chain was recovered during a study of blood T cell repertoires in COVID-19. The length of the CDR3 is 15 residues. Germline V CDR1 and CDR2: LNHDA, SQIVND (reference sequence). After removal of 3 bases from V and 4 bases from J, the junction contained 6 bases not matched to a gene. Repertoires were generated with immunoSEQ multiplex PCR, while TCRdb's copy carries only in-frame clones and drops some. The sample lists just over 300,000 clones, 86% occurring once. This TCR came from a man aged 30 to 45 who had recovered from COVID-19. The chain employs TRBV19 and TRBJ1-3, with 7 bases aligning to TRBD1. The sequenced material came from PBMCs or T cells enriched from blood (not recorded which). As DNA, the CDR3 is TGTGCCAGTAGTATCAAGACAGGGTGGGGAAACACCATATATTTT. It codes for CASSIKTGWGNTIYF.